Sequencing of this TCR beta chain was carried out in a study of T cell responses to AZD1222 COVID-19 vaccine. A word on this clone: Antigen: not known.

Study findings and constraints: Baseline serology detected seropositivity in only six AZD1222 recipients.

Repertoires were generated with immunoSEQ multiplex PCR, while TCRdb's copy carries only in-frame clones and drops some. Here the sample spans 79,000 or so clones, 60% to 85% being singletons. The starting material was peripheral blood, obtained 28 days after the second dose of the MenACWY control vaccine. This clonotype originated in an adult who received the MenACWY meningococcal vaccine as a control.

CDR3 coding DNA: TGTGCCAGCAGCTTCGCGGTGTCTAATGAAAAACTGTTTTTT. Amino acid sequence: CASSFAVSNEKLFF. This chain connects TRBV5-8 to TRBJ1-4; D is unresolved. V dropped 2 bases and J dropped 3 bases, with 8 bases sitting between them. Germline V lookup: CDR1 SGHTS, CDR2 YDEGEE. This CDR3 contains 14 residues.